This TCR beta chain came from a study of T cells in Graves' hyperthyroidism and ophthalmopathy. Broader study findings: A model built on 13 V-J features separated ophthalmopathy from stable hyperthyroidism. Blood shared most expanded thyroid clonotypes above 0.001.

From RNA transcripts, TCR beta CDR3 regions were amplified. Using the HTBI primer set, a first-round RT-PCR was run on the TCR CDR3. TCRdb used MiXCR to reprocess the multiplex PCR reads, holding one entry per CDR3 protein. The sample holds 500,000 or so distinct CDR3 sequences, more than 15% seen once. Inclusion characteristics of ophthalmopathy patients comprised a Clinical Activity Score of at least 3, a NOSPECS grade of at least 4, and duration under 3 months. Fresh 10 ml peripheral blood yielded PBMCs. In this sample, this clonotype turned up a few times. What it recognizes is unknown. CDR3 length equals 14 residues. CDR1 and CDR2 from the germline V gene are DFQATT and SNEGSKA (reference sequence). The V gene lost 3 bases and the J gene lost 5 bases, with 17 bases spanning the gap.

The material sequenced was blood. The TCR comes from a woman under 40 with Graves' ophthalmopathy. This chain uses TRBV20-1 with TRBJ2-7, with D perhaps matching TRBD2 (5 bases). The CDR3 loop reads CSASPPPGYHEQYF. DNA for the CDR3: TGCAGTGCTAGCCCACCCCCGGGGTACCACGAGCAGTACTTC.